This T cell receptor beta chain was sequenced in a study of blood T cells in healthy people across ages. V shed 6 bases, J shed 13 bases, and the junction held 18 bases outside the gene matches. The CDR3 extends over 15 amino acids. The germline CDR1 and CDR2 sequences are SGHTA and FQGNSA. The second PCR ran roughly 6 to 12 cycles with a sample-barcoded 5' primer and J-beta primers. TCRdb called the 5' RACE reads again in MiXCR, with one record for every CDR3 protein. The sample contains 1.8 million or so distinct CDR3 sequences, roughly two fifths of which appear only once. The rearrangement uses TRBV7-2 and TRBJ2-4; 7 positions match TRBD1. This TCR was sampled from a human donor in good health. Sequencing was done on a sample of blood. CDR3 in amino acids: CASSQQQGRTGEQYF. In DNA form, the CDR3 reads TGTGCCAGCAGTCAACAACAGGGGCGTACTGGAGAGCAGTACTTC.